These T cell receptor beta chains were read from a single sample in a study of response to subunit inactivated influenza vaccine. TCRdb re-analysed the RT-PCR reads in MiXCR, keeping a single row per CDR3 protein. This table has about 700,000 distinct CDR3 sequences, approximately 15% appearing once. Sample: PBMCs from blood, taken 14 to 15 days before vaccination. The receptors shown here come from a man aged 45 to 65 who received an inactivated influenza vaccine. Both conserved end residues are part of each CDR3. The order of the fields is clone size, D gene, J gene, V gene, CDR3 protein, CDR3 DNA. A D gene is named only where the DNA matches it firmly. The listing skips clone size in some rows; elsewhere it reads once, few, many or a size class.

clone size: few; D gene: TRBD2; J gene: TRBJ2-1; V gene: TRBV20-1; CDR3 protein: CSAPKAGIPYNEQFF; CDR3 DNA: TGCAGTGCACCGAAAGCGGGAATACCGTACAATGAGCAGTTCTTC
clone size: .; D gene: TRBD1; J gene: TRBJ1-1; V gene: TRBV15; CDR3 protein: CATSRDLYRGLGTEAFF; CDR3 DNA: TGTGCCACCAGCAGAGATCTCTACAGGGGGCTGGGGACTGAAGCTTTCTTT
clone size: .; D gene: TRBD2; J gene: TRBJ2-1; V gene: TRBV6-2/TRBV6-3; CDR3 protein: CASSYPSGGERNEQFF; CDR3 DNA: TGTGCCAGCAGTTACCCAAGCGGGGGAGAAAGGAATGAGCAGTTCTTC
clone size: .; D gene: TRBD2; J gene: TRBJ2-5; V gene: TRBV5-6; CDR3 protein: CASSLTLAGGPKTQYF; CDR3 DNA: TGTGCCAGCAGCCTTACCTTAGCGGGGGGGCCGAAGACCCAGTACTTC
clone size: .; D gene: .; J gene: TRBJ2-5; V gene: TRBV15; CDR3 protein: CATSRGKGLEETQYF; CDR3 DNA: TGTGCCACCAGCAGAGGGAAAGGATTGGAAGAGACCCAGTACTTC
clone size: many; D gene: TRBD1; J gene: TRBJ2-5; V gene: TRBV12-3/TRBV12-4; CDR3 protein: CASSFLQGPRETQYF; CDR3 DNA: TGTGCCAGCAGTTTCTTACAGGGGCCCCGGGAGACCCAGTACTTC
clone size: .; D gene: .; J gene: TRBJ2-1; V gene: TRBV15; CDR3 protein: CATSRDFYEQFF; CDR3 DNA: TGTGCCACCAGCAGAGATTTTTATGAGCAGTTCTTC
clone size: few; D gene: TRBD2; J gene: TRBJ2-4; V gene: TRBV5-6; CDR3 protein: CASSWSLAGGPQYF; CDR3 DNA: TGTGCCAGCAGCTGGAGCCTAGCGGGAGGCCCACAGTACTTC
clone size: .; D gene: TRBD2; J gene: TRBJ2-1; V gene: TRBV5-1; CDR3 protein: CASSLTLAGGPEQFF; CDR3 DNA: TGCGCCAGCAGCTTGACGCTAGCGGGGGGGCCCGAGCAGTTCTTC
clone size: .; D gene: .; J gene: TRBJ1-5; V gene: TRBV28; CDR3 protein: CASSSASTGQPQHF; CDR3 DNA: TGTGCCAGCAGTTCTGCCAGCACGGGGCAGCCCCAGCATTTT
clone size: few; D gene: TRBD1; J gene: TRBJ1-4; V gene: TRBV27; CDR3 protein: CASSRSTRQGTNEKLFF; CDR3 DNA: TGTGCCAGCAGTCGCTCAACTCGACAGGGGACTAATGAAAAACTGTTTTTT
clone size: few; D gene: .; J gene: TRBJ1-2; V gene: TRBV7-6; CDR3 protein: CASSPEVGDGYTF; CDR3 DNA: TGTGCCAGCAGCCCCGAGGTGGGGGATGGCTACACCTTC
clone size: many; D gene: .; J gene: TRBJ1-1; V gene: TRBV12-3/TRBV12-4; CDR3 protein: CASTAVNTEAFF; CDR3 DNA: TGTGCCAGCACAGCAGTGAACACTGAAGCTTTCTTT
clone size: .; D gene: .; J gene: TRBJ2-1; V gene: TRBV4-1; CDR3 protein: CASSHRTYTEQFF; CDR3 DNA: TGCGCCAGCAGCCACCGAACGTATACTGAGCAGTTCTTC
clone size: many; D gene: TRBD1; J gene: TRBJ2-7; V gene: TRBV6-2/TRBV6-3; CDR3 protein: CASSIGQAYEQYF; CDR3 DNA: TGTGCCAGCAGCATTGGACAGGCCTACGAGCAGTACTTC
clone size: .; D gene: .; J gene: TRBJ2-7; V gene: TRBV6-5; CDR3 protein: CASSYRPRGGYEQYF; CDR3 DNA: TGTGCCAGCAGTTACAGGCCAAGAGGGGGGTACGAGCAGTACTTC
clone size: many; D gene: TRBD2; J gene: TRBJ2-1; V gene: TRBV7-6; CDR3 protein: CASSLEASGRAYNEQFF; CDR3 DNA: TGTGCCAGCAGCTTAGAGGCTAGCGGGAGGGCCTACAATGAGCAGTTCTTC
clone size: few; D gene: .; J gene: TRBJ2-1; V gene: TRBV28; CDR3 protein: CASSLGSRTEFF; CDR3 DNA: TGTGCCAGCAGTTTAGGTTCCCGGACCGAGTTCTTC
clone size: .; D gene: TRBD1; J gene: TRBJ2-1; V gene: TRBV5-1; CDR3 protein: CASSPNRDRGNEQFF; CDR3 DNA: TGCGCCAGCAGCCCCAACCGGGACAGGGGTAATGAGCAGTTCTTC
clone size: few; D gene: TRBD2; J gene: TRBJ2-1; V gene: TRBV29-1; CDR3 protein: CSVEGLVPTSGGKSSYNEQFF; CDR3 DNA: TGCAGCGTTGAAGGCCTTGTCCCGACTAGCGGGGGAAAAAGCTCCTACAATGAGCAGTTCTTC
clone size: few; D gene: .; J gene: TRBJ1-2; V gene: TRBV20-1; CDR3 protein: CSASRRIVGYGYTF; CDR3 DNA: TGCAGTGCTAGCCGCAGGATAGTTGGCTATGGCTACACCTTC
clone size: .; D gene: TRBD2; J gene: TRBJ2-1; V gene: TRBV10-3; CDR3 protein: CAISESRTSGRGGYNEQFF; CDR3 DNA: TGTGCCATCAGTGAGTCCCGGACTAGCGGGAGGGGCGGATACAATGAGCAGTTCTTC
clone size: .; D gene: .; J gene: TRBJ2-5; V gene: TRBV27; CDR3 protein: CASSVARGTQYF; CDR3 DNA: TGTGCCAGCAGTGTCGCCCGGGGCACCCAGTACTTC
clone size: many; D gene: .; J gene: TRBJ2-7; V gene: TRBV9; CDR3 protein: CASSVGWGLNEQYF; CDR3 DNA: TGTGCCAGCAGCGTAGGATGGGGGCTGAACGAGCAGTACTTC
clone size: few; D gene: .; J gene: TRBJ2-2; V gene: TRBV30; CDR3 protein: CARGVSTGELFF; CDR3 DNA: TGTGCCAGAGGGGTTAGCACCGGGGAGCTGTTTTTT
clone size: few; D gene: TRBD1; J gene: TRBJ1-5; V gene: TRBV12-3/TRBV12-4; CDR3 protein: CASLDRGGSNQPQHF; CDR3 DNA: TGTGCCAGCCTCGACAGGGGAGGGAGCAATCAGCCCCAGCATTTT
clone size: .; D gene: .; J gene: TRBJ1-2; V gene: TRBV7-8; CDR3 protein: CASSLWDGTSGYTF; CDR3 DNA: TGTGCCAGCAGCTTATGGGATGGTACTTCTGGCTACACCTTC
clone size: few; D gene: .; J gene: TRBJ2-7; V gene: TRBV5-1; CDR3 protein: CASSTTRGLEQYF; CDR3 DNA: TGCGCCAGCAGCACCACAAGGGGCCTCGAGCAGTACTTC
clone size: .; D gene: .; J gene: TRBJ2-5; V gene: TRBV6-5; CDR3 protein: CASSYGGRGETQYF; CDR3 DNA: TGTGCCAGCAGTTACGGTGGGAGAGGGGAGACCCAGTACTTC
clone size: .; D gene: .; J gene: TRBJ1-1; V gene: TRBV6-6; CDR3 protein: CASIETPGTEAFF; CDR3 DNA: TGTGCCAGCATTGAGACGCCGGGAACTGAAGCTTTCTTT
clone size: few; D gene: .; J gene: TRBJ2-7; V gene: TRBV28; CDR3 protein: CASSFSGNALRYEQYF; CDR3 DNA: TGTGCCAGCAGTTTCTCGGGGAATGCCCTCCGCTACGAGCAGTACTTC
clone size: few; D gene: .; J gene: TRBJ2-2; V gene: TRBV9; CDR3 protein: CASSVGPTGNTGELFF; CDR3 DNA: TGTGCCAGCAGCGTAGGGCCTACAGGGAACACCGGGGAGCTGTTTTTT
clone size: few; D gene: TRBD1; J gene: TRBJ1-5; V gene: TRBV7-2; CDR3 protein: CASSTQGVGQPQHF; CDR3 DNA: TGTGCCAGCAGCACACAGGGGGTAGGTCAGCCCCAGCATTTT
clone size: few; D gene: TRBD1; J gene: TRBJ2-7; V gene: TRBV6-2/TRBV6-3; CDR3 protein: CASGWTGGWDEQYF; CDR3 DNA: TGTGCCAGCGGCTGGACAGGGGGCTGGGACGAGCAGTACTTC
clone size: many; D gene: TRBD1; J gene: TRBJ2-7; V gene: TRBV10-3; CDR3 protein: CAISESDRGRYEQYF; CDR3 DNA: TGTGCCATCAGTGAGTCGGACAGGGGGAGATACGAGCAGTACTTC
clone size: .; D gene: .; J gene: TRBJ2-1; V gene: TRBV18; CDR3 protein: CASSPRGGESYNEQFF; CDR3 DNA: TGTGCCAGCTCACCACGAGGGGGTGAATCCTACAATGAGCAGTTCTTC
clone size: .; D gene: .; J gene: TRBJ2-7; V gene: TRBV27; CDR3 protein: CASSRDPSSYEQYF; CDR3 DNA: TGTGCCAGCAGTCGGGACCCTAGCTCCTACGAGCAGTACTTC
clone size: .; D gene: TRBD2; J gene: TRBJ2-2; V gene: TRBV12-3/TRBV12-4; CDR3 protein: CASSPGRAGELFF; CDR3 DNA: TGTGCCAGCAGTCCGGGGAGGGCCGGGGAGCTGTTTTTT
clone size: once; D gene: TRBD2; J gene: TRBJ2-2; V gene: TRBV6-5; CDR3 protein: CASSYGAGRISGELFF; CDR3 DNA: TGTGCCAGCAGTTACGGAGCGGGAAGGATCTCCGGGGAGCTGTTTTTT
clone size: few; D gene: .; J gene: TRBJ2-2; V gene: TRBV3-1; CDR3 protein: CASSQDLRPSRVGELFF; CDR3 DNA: TGTGCCAGCAGCCAAGATCTGCGGCCATCGAGGGTCGGGGAGCTGTTTTTT
clone size: .; D gene: TRBD2; J gene: TRBJ2-7; V gene: TRBV20-1; CDR3 protein: CSATHSGRPSYEQYF; CDR3 DNA: TGCAGTGCAACACATAGCGGGAGACCCTCCTACGAGCAGTACTTC
clone size: many; D gene: .; J gene: TRBJ2-7; V gene: TRBV12-3/TRBV12-4; CDR3 protein: CASSQNSYEQYF; CDR3 DNA: TGTGCCAGCAGTCAGAACTCCTACGAGCAGTACTTC
clone size: .; D gene: .; J gene: TRBJ2-3; V gene: TRBV28; CDR3 protein: CASSLGTLTDTQYF; CDR3 DNA: TGTGCCAGCAGTTTGGGGACTCTCACAGATACGCAGTATTTT
clone size: .; D gene: .; J gene: TRBJ2-3; V gene: TRBV19; CDR3 protein: CASSTYTDTQYF; CDR3 DNA: TGTGCCAGTAGTACCTACACAGATACGCAGTATTTT
clone size: .; D gene: .; J gene: TRBJ2-7; V gene: TRBV6-1; CDR3 protein: CASSALEYEQYF; CDR3 DNA: TGTGCCAGCAGTGCCCTGGAGTACGAGCAGTACTTC
clone size: few; D gene: TRBD2; J gene: TRBJ2-3; V gene: TRBV19; CDR3 protein: CASSLPLVAGVGADTQYF; CDR3 DNA: TGTGCCAGTAGTCTCCCGTTGGTAGCGGGAGTGGGCGCAGATACGCAGTATTTT
clone size: .; D gene: TRBD1; J gene: TRBJ1-4; V gene: TRBV6-1; CDR3 protein: CASSPYRGYNEKLFF; CDR3 DNA: TGTGCCAGCAGTCCATACAGGGGGTACAATGAAAAACTGTTTTTT
clone size: .; D gene: .; J gene: TRBJ1-5; V gene: TRBV27; CDR3 protein: CASSFSRQSNQPQHF; CDR3 DNA: TGTGCCAGCAGTTTTAGTCGGCAGAGCAATCAGCCCCAGCATTTT
clone size: few; D gene: TRBD1; J gene: TRBJ2-1; V gene: TRBV6-2/TRBV6-3; CDR3 protein: CASSYLGQGVYNEQFF; CDR3 DNA: TGTGCCAGCAGTTACCTAGGACAGGGAGTCTACAATGAGCAGTTCTTC
clone size: many; D gene: .; J gene: TRBJ1-2; V gene: TRBV4-3; CDR3 protein: CASSQDTGTYGYTF; CDR3 DNA: TGCGCCAGCAGCCAGGACACAGGGACCTATGGCTACACCTTC
clone size: few; D gene: .; J gene: TRBJ2-5; V gene: TRBV12-3/TRBV12-4; CDR3 protein: CASSPSGTWRETQYF; CDR3 DNA: TGTGCCAGCAGTCCCTCCGGGACTTGGCGGGAGACCCAGTACTTC
clone size: .; D gene: .; J gene: TRBJ1-6; V gene: TRBV5-1; CDR3 protein: CASSFFDRDNSPLHF; CDR3 DNA: TGCGCCAGCAGCTTTTTCGACAGAGATAATTCACCCCTCCACTTT
clone size: .; D gene: TRBD1; J gene: TRBJ1-1; V gene: TRBV7-2; CDR3 protein: CASSRTGGWYTEAFF; CDR3 DNA: TGTGCCAGCAGCCGGACAGGGGGTTGGTACACTGAAGCTTTCTTT
clone size: .; D gene: .; J gene: TRBJ2-1; V gene: TRBV4-3; CDR3 protein: CASSQDLPKGQFF; CDR3 DNA: TGCGCCAGCAGCCAAGATCTCCCGAAGGGGCAGTTCTTC
clone size: .; D gene: .; J gene: TRBJ2-3; V gene: TRBV6-4; CDR3 protein: CASSRSGYTDTQYF; CDR3 DNA: TGTGCCAGCAGTCGTAGCGGATACACAGATACGCAGTATTTT
clone size: .; D gene: .; J gene: TRBJ1-1; V gene: TRBV6-5; CDR3 protein: CASSDTGRGAFF; CDR3 DNA: TGTGCCAGCAGTGATACAGGGAGAGGAGCTTTCTTT
clone size: .; D gene: .; J gene: TRBJ2-3; V gene: TRBV5-1; CDR3 protein: CASSLTRGNTDTQYF; CDR3 DNA: TGCGCCAGCAGCTTGACGCGGGGTAACACAGATACGCAGTATTTT
clone size: .; D gene: .; J gene: TRBJ2-2; V gene: TRBV6-1; CDR3 protein: CASSRIGNTGELFF; CDR3 DNA: TGTGCCAGCAGTCGGATCGGAAACACCGGGGAGCTGTTTTTT
clone size: few; D gene: .; J gene: TRBJ1-1; V gene: TRBV3-1; CDR3 protein: CASSQVMGQAFF; CDR3 DNA: TGTGCCAGCAGCCAAGTTATGGGGCAGGCTTTCTTT